This TCR beta chain was recorded in a study of cytotoxic CD8 clonotypes in ibrutinib-treated CLL. Study-wide results and caveats: Sustained-remission patients were sampled at different times than progressing patients were. Clonality was higher at baseline than in age-matched healthy donors and tracked circulating CD8+ T-cell counts.

A word on this clone: Antigen unknown.

Produced via immunoSEQ multiplex PCR; TCRdb's table is partial and in-frame only. The sample gives about 92,000 clones, around 77% of which show up once; around 24% is in the top ten. About 2.2 micrograms of genomic DNA came from cryopreserved PBMCs for TCR beta libraries. The specimen was PBMCs, collected after 24 months of ibrutinib treatment. The sequence was obtained from a human donor with chronic lymphocytic leukemia.

The DNA for the CDR3 is TGTGCCACTAAGGTGGGCTATAACACTGAAGCTTTCTTT. Its protein is CATKVGYNTEAFF. The V call is TRBV19, the J call TRBJ1-1; D is ambiguous. V dropped 10 bases and J dropped 2 bases, with 14 bases sitting between them. There are 13 residues in the CDR3. CDR1 is LNHDA and CDR2 is SQIVND in the germline V gene (reference sequence).